This T cell receptor (beta chain) appears in the sequencing data of a study of graft-versus-host responses after intestinal transplantation. Study at large: All recipients got anti-thymocyte globulin induction, then tacrolimus and steroids for around three years.

Study-level results: Patients who carried graft-donor T cell macrochimerism also had high graft-versus-host to host-versus-graft clonal ratios in their allografts. There was an association between peak levels of circulating GvH clones and early post-transplant HvG declines.

Method: immunoSEQ multiplex PCR; TCRdb's copy keeps in-frame clones and lacks some. Of 71,000 or so clones listed, 80% to 95% were seen once; the top ten hold roughly 1.3%. As to this clone: Its antigen is unidentified.

Germline values: CDR1 PRHDT, CDR2 FYEKMQ (reference sequence). This CDR3 region has 15 residues. With 0 bases clipped from V and 2 bases from J, the junction kept 4 bases outside the gene matches. The clonotype comes from a human donor who received an intestinal transplant. V gene TRBV13 combines with J gene TRBJ2-7; 7 bases align to TRBD1. The sequenced sample was unstimulated CD8+ T cells sorted from spleen or lymph node cells, obtained before intestinal transplant. CDR3 region: CASSLGGGQTYEQYF. The DNA for the CDR3 is TGTGCCAGCAGCTTAGGAGGGGGACAGACCTACGAGCAGTACTTC.